The present T cell receptor beta chain was sequenced within a study of long-term antiretroviral therapy in people with HIV. Study results and limitations: Researchers lacked any data on ART adherence, viral resistance or therapy changes.

In regard to this clone: Its specificity is unknown.

Cryopreserved PBMC, at roughly 0.85-11 million per sample, were present before DNA extraction. This CDR3 has 12 residues. V was pared by 5 bases and J by 0 bases, with 4 bases between. The germline V gene encodes CDR1 KGHSH and CDR2 LQKENI. The run of the v3.0 immunoSEQ assay was at survey level. The study targeted 40,000-50,000 T-cell genomes per sample in sequencing. The method was immunoSEQ multiplex PCR; TCRdb's version includes in-frame clones alone and lacks a portion of them. The sample gives 15,000 to 20,000 clones, 79% of which show up once; 8% is in the top ten. The receptor's source is a man under 40 with HIV. The chain links TRBV18 to TRBJ1-2; D uncertain. This sample comprised unsorted PBMCs, obtained at the start of antiretroviral therapy. CDR3 residues: CASSSSNYGYTF. In DNA form, the CDR3 reads TGTGCCAGCTCATCATCTAACTATGGCTACACCTTC. Filled out from reference TRBV18 and TRBJ1-2, the complete variable domain reads NAGVMQNPRHLVRRRGQEARLRCSPMKGHSHVYWYRQLPEEGLKFMVYLQKENIIDESGMPKERFSAEFPKEGPSILRIQQVVRGDSAAYFCASSSSNYGYTFGSGTRLTVV.